Given below is one TCR beta chain in context. The antigen remains unidentified. Trimming left V 4 bases short and J 5 bases short, with 8 bases between. CDR1 SQVTM and CDR2 ANQGSEA come from the germline V gene. This CDR3 is 12 amino acids long. PCR primers comprised 60 Vbeta and 13 Jbeta primers. The repertoire was sequenced with immunoSEQ multiplex PCR; TCRdb's copy has only in-frame clones and lacks some. Among some 69,000 clones listed, around 70% were seen once. The data were obtained in a study of cytomegalovirus exposure and HLA in healthy donors. Study-level findings and limits: A later analysis showed that HLA-associated TCR beta chains had undergone more clonal expansion than equally common others.

This TCR derives from a male donor in good health and CMV-seropositive. The material sequenced was PBMCs. The chain recombines TRBV29-1 with TRBJ2-2; tentative D call: TRBD1 (5 bases). The CDR3 DNA reads as TGCAGCGTTGGGCAGGGAACCGGGGAGCTGTTTTTT. It specifies CSVGQGTGELFF.